This TCR beta chain came from a study of T cells after yellow fever vaccination. With 4 bases clipped from V and 7 bases from J, the junction kept 7 bases outside the gene matches. This CDR3 is built from 14 residues. Germline CDR1 SGHRS, CDR2 YFSETQ. This clonotype was counted at least ten times. Antigen unknown. TCRdb itself ran the 5' RACE reads through MiXCR, one entry per CDR3 protein. This repertoire shows around 160,000 distinct CDR3 sequences, around 7.2% found once; its top ten account for 2.5%. Study outcomes and limitations: Among primary-vaccination clones, most reappeared after the booster, at 96% for CD4 and around 91% for CD8. Of the clonotypes, a small share occurred in both CD4 and CD8 compartments.

Specimen: CD4+ T cells sorted from PBMCs, collected 5 to 6 days after the first yellow fever vaccination. The source of this sequence is a man between 18 and 35 years old who received the YFV17D yellow fever vaccine. The chain couples TRBV5-1 to TRBJ2-3, with 9 bases that match TRBD1. The CDR3 region is CASSIGTGKNTQYF. The CDR3 coding sequence is TGCGCCAGCAGCATCGGGACAGGGAAAAATACGCAGTATTTT.